The rows below give T cell receptor beta chains drawn from one sample of a study of molecular identifiers for immune sequencing clone quantification. One entry per CDR3 protein results from TCRdb running MiXCR on the PCR reads. The table has approximately 500,000 distinct CDR3 sequences, about a quarter seen once. Sequenced sample: naive CD8+ T cells from blood, with Jurkat cell RNA spiked in. The receptors stem from a human donor in good health. Some libraries in this study had Jurkat cell RNA spiked in. Each CDR3 is given with its conserved first and last residue. Fields, in order: V gene, clone size, J gene, D gene, CDR3 protein, CDR3 DNA. D genes are given only for firm matches. Rows give clone size only sometimes, using once, few, many, or a class for an expanded clone.

>TRBV9|.|TRBJ2-3|.
CASSTRDGHSTDTQYF
TGTGCCAGCAGCACCCGGGACGGCCATAGCACAGATACGCAGTATTTT
>TRBV6-5|.|TRBJ2-7|.
CASSYSATGEQYF
TGTGCCAGCAGTTACTCGGCGACGGGAGAGCAGTACTTC
>TRBV4-3|few|TRBJ2-2|.
CASSQDRVLGNAIGELFF
TGCGCCAGCAGCCAAGATCGGGTCCTGGGAAATGCGATCGGGGAGCTGTTTTTT
>TRBV6-5|few|TRBJ2-6|.
CASKKEPSGANVLTF
TGTGCCAGCAAAAAGGAACCTTCTGGGGCCAACGTCCTGACTTTC
>TRBV5-1|.|TRBJ1-1|TRBD1
CASSFTGETKEAFF
TGCGCCAGCAGCTTCACAGGGGAAACAAAAGAAGCTTTCTTT
>TRBV13|few|TRBJ2-7|.
CASSPPRGLEQYF
TGTGCCAGCAGCCCTCCGCGGGGCCTCGAGCAGTACTTC
>TRBV14|few|TRBJ2-1|TRBD2
CASSQDSRLAPVDEQFF
TGTGCCAGCAGCCAAGACAGTAGACTAGCGCCAGTCGATGAGCAGTTCTTC
>TRBV6-2/TRBV6-3|.|TRBJ2-3|TRBD1
CASETGGEGNTEYF
TGTGCCAGCGAAACAGGGGGCGAAGGAAATACGGAGTATTTT
>TRBV5-4|few|TRBJ1-1|.
CASSLQMSTEAFF
TGTGCCAGCAGCTTACAGATGAGCACTGAAGCTTTCTTT
>TRBV4-1|.|TRBJ1-1|TRBD1
CASSHGTAGTEAFF
TGCGCCAGCAGCCACGGGACAGCGGGCACTGAAGCTTTCTTT
>TRBV4-1|.|TRBJ1-4|.
CASSHQQTFNEKLFF
TGCGCCAGCAGCCACCAACAGACTTTTAATGAAAAACTGTTTTTT
>TRBV4-1|few|TRBJ2-2|TRBD1
CASSQELDRANTGELFF
TGCGCCAGCAGCCAAGAGCTGGACAGGGCTAACACCGGGGAGCTGTTTTTT
>TRBV18|.|TRBJ2-5|.
CASSPPSKETQYF
TGTGCCAGCTCACCACCGAGCAAAGAGACCCAGTACTTC
>TRBV7-9|many|TRBJ2-3|.
CASNDNKNTDTQYF
TGTGCCAGCAACGACAACAAGAACACAGATACGCAGTATTTT
>TRBV7-9|many|TRBJ1-5|.
CASSSINQPQHF
TGTGCCAGCAGCTCCATTAATCAGCCCCAGCATTTT
>TRBV19|.|TRBJ1-1|TRBD1
CASSTDRDEAFF
TGTGCCAGTAGTACGGACAGGGACGAAGCTTTCTTT
>TRBV7-6|.|TRBJ2-6|.
CASSPTPGGANVLTF
TGTGCCAGCAGCCCGACCCCTGGTGGGGCCAACGTCCTGACTTTC
>TRBV30|many|TRBJ2-3|.
CAWTTGTPGDTQYF
TGTGCCTGGACTACGGGAACCCCTGGAGATACGCAGTATTTT
>TRBV7-2|many|TRBJ2-3|.
CASSPLLASWTDTQYF
TGTGCCAGCAGCCCACTACTAGCATCATGGACAGATACGCAGTATTTT
>TRBV15|.|TRBJ1-5|.
CATSAGLLQYSNQPQHF
TGTGCCACCAGCGCAGGTTTGTTACAGTATAGCAATCAGCCCCAGCATTTT
>TRBV4-1|many|TRBJ1-1|TRBD1
CASSPPGQANTEAFF
TGCGCCAGCAGCCCCCCGGGACAGGCGAACACTGAAGCTTTCTTT
>TRBV7-2|many|TRBJ1-1|.
CASSFPMEAENTEAFF
TGTGCCAGCAGCTTCCCCATGGAGGCCGAGAACACTGAAGCTTTCTTT
>TRBV13|many|TRBJ1-1|.
CASSYPGTGLTEAFF
TGTGCCAGCAGCTACCCCGGGACGGGGCTTACTGAAGCTTTCTTT
>TRBV4-3|.|TRBJ2-2|TRBD1
CASSQDFFRTGLGTGELFF
TGCGCCAGCAGCCAAGATTTCTTCAGGACAGGGCTTGGTACCGGGGAGCTGTTTTTT
>TRBV27|few|TRBJ1-2|.
CASRAGAAAIGYTF
TGTGCCAGCAGAGCTGGGGCAGCTGCTATTGGCTACACCTTC
>TRBV12-3/TRBV12-4|few|TRBJ2-3|TRBD2
CASSLGAGGFTDTQYF
TGTGCCAGCAGTTTAGGAGCGGGAGGGTTCACAGATACGCAGTATTTT
>TRBV6-2/TRBV6-3|few|TRBJ1-2|.
CASRQPGQIPNYGYTF
TGTGCCAGCAGGCAACCCGGACAGATTCCTAACTATGGCTACACCTTC
>TRBV5-6|many|TRBJ2-3|.
CASSLTGSTDTQYF
TGTGCCAGCAGCTTGACGGGTAGCACAGATACGCAGTATTTT
>TRBV9|.|TRBJ1-1|.
CASSVVYRGHTEAFF
TGTGCCAGCAGCGTAGTCTACCGGGGGCACACTGAAGCTTTCTTT
>TRBV7-3|.|TRBJ2-1|TRBD1
CAGSADPGQGQFF
TGTGCCGGCAGCGCCGATCCCGGACAGGGGCAGTTCTTC
>TRBV29-1|few|TRBJ1-1|TRBD1
CSVQAGGSNTEAFF
TGCAGCGTTCAAGCAGGGGGTAGTAACACTGAAGCTTTCTTT
>TRBV13|.|TRBJ1-2|.
CASSRDSNYGYTF
TGTGCCAGCTCCAGGGACTCTAACTATGGCTACACCTTC
>TRBV27|few|TRBJ2-7|TRBD1
CASSLEQGPPYEQYF
TGTGCCAGCAGTTTAGAACAGGGGCCCCCTTACGAGCAGTACTTC
>TRBV5-4|few|TRBJ1-1|.
CASSLELRDTEAFF
TGTGCCAGCAGCTTGGAATTGCGGGACACTGAAGCTTTCTTT
>TRBV29-1|many|TRBJ2-3|TRBD2
CSVYTSGSADTQYF
TGCAGCGTGTATACTAGCGGGAGTGCAGATACGCAGTATTTT
>TRBV7-2|few|TRBJ2-1|.
CASSPDNYNEQFF
TGTGCCAGCAGCCCAGACAACTACAATGAGCAGTTCTTC
>TRBV5-6|many|TRBJ2-4|TRBD2
CASSLSLRRGGLVAKNIQYF
TGTGCCAGCAGCTTGTCGTTGCGGCGGGGGGGCCTCGTAGCCAAAAACATTCAGTACTTC
>TRBV4-3|few|TRBJ2-7|TRBD1
CASSRRGGTVQGEQYF
TGCGCCAGCAGCCGTCGAGGTGGGACAGTCCAAGGCGAGCAGTACTTC